This T cell receptor beta chain comes out of a study of T-cell reconstitution after alpha-beta-depleted transplantation in children. Unique molecular identifiers tagged the TCRbeta library. TCRdb called the PCR reads again in MiXCR, with one record for every CDR3 protein. This table has about 500,000 distinct CDR3 sequences, 32% appearing once. The germline V gene encodes CDR1 SGHRS and CDR2 YFSETQ. Between the trimmed V and J ends, which lost 1 base and 8 bases, there was a span of 9 bases. CDR3 size: 12 residues. This receptor was obtained from a human donor who donated a stem cell graft to a child with aplastic anemia. The sequenced sample was PBMCs from the stem cell graft donor, obtained from the stem cell graft. V gene TRBV5-1 combines with J gene TRBJ1-2; D ambiguous. CDR3 sequence (DNA): TGCGCCAGCAGCTTGTCGGAGGGAGGCTACACCTTC. It yields the protein CASSLSEGGYTF.